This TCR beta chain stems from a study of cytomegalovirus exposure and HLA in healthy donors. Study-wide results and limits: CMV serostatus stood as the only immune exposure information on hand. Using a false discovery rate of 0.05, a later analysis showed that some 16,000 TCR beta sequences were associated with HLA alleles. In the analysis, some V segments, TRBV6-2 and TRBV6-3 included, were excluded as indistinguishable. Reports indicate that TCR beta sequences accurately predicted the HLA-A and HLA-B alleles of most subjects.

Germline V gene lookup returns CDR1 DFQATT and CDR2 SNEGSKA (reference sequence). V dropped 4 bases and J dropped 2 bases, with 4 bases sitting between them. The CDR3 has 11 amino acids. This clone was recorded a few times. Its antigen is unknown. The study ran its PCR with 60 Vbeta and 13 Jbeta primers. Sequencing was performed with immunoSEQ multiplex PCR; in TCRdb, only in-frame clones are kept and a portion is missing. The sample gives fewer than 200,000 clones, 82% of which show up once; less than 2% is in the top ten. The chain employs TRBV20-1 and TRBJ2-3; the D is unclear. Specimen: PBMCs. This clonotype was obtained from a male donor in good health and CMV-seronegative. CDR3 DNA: TGCAGTGCTATAATCACAGATACGCAGTATTTT. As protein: CSAIITDTQYF.